This T cell receptor (beta chain) was captured in a study of identical twins' blood T cells. TCRdb processed the 5' RACE reads anew with MiXCR; each CDR3 protein has one entry. The table records 400,000 or so distinct CDR3 sequences, under 30% of them present only once. This clonotype was seen at least ten times. There are 12 residues in the CDR3. V shed 5 bases and J 4 bases; nucleotides not matched to a gene: 4. CDR1 SQVTM and CDR2 ANQGSEA come from the germline V gene. The chain has TRBV29-1 and TRBJ1-1, with 7 bases lining up with TRBD1. Sequences were obtained from PBMCs. This sequence was found in a woman aged 18-55 years in good health. CDR3 sequence reads: CSVNRGGTEAFF. CDR3 DNA: TGCAGCGTTAACAGGGGAGGCACTGAAGCTTTCTTT.